The 19 T cell receptor beta chains given below trace back to one sample, sequenced in a study of identical twins. A single record per CDR3 protein comes from TCRdb applying MiXCR to the 5' RACE reads. The sample consists of approximately 890,000 distinct CDR3 sequences, 12% of them appearing once. A further study also used this sample, focusing on yellow fever vaccine responses in identical twins.

The sample was PBMCs. The source is a woman aged 18-29 years in good health.

This clonotype was counted a few times. The genes are TRBV20-1 and TRBJ2-5; 11 bases map to TRBD2. The CDR3 is 16 amino acids. J gave up 4 bases and V 3 bases, and 10 bases lay outside the gene matches. Germline lookup yields CDR1 DFQATT and CDR2 SNEGSKA (reference sequence). The CDR3 here is CSARHLAGGRGETQYF. CDR3 DNA: TGCAGTGCTAGGCATTTAGCGGGAGGGCGGGGAGAGACCCAGTACTTC.

The chain employs TRBV12-3 or TRBV12-4 and TRBJ2-5; the D gene is possibly TRBD2 (5 bases). V dropped 3 bases and J dropped 4 bases, with 15 bases sitting between them. The CDR3 runs 15 residues. CDR3 in DNA: TGTGCCAGCAGTTTCGGACCTCTCCGGGGAGAGACCCAGTACTTC. The encoded protein is CASSFGPLRGETQYF.

Only a few counts were recorded for this clonotype. The V gene is TRBV3-1, the J gene TRBJ2-1; D unclear. The CDR3 loop spans 15 amino acids. Trimming took 1 base from V and 6 from J, leaving 13 bases between them. Germline V gene sequence: CDR1 LGHDT, CDR2 YNNKEL (reference sequence). The CDR3 DNA follows: TGTGCCAGCAGCCAAGTGACGGGCGCACCCAATGAGCAGTTCTTC. Amino acids: CASSQVTGAPNEQFF.

Ten or more counts support this clonotype. The rearrangement joins TRBV20-1 to TRBJ2-3; D unclear. This CDR3 is 10 amino acids long. In germline, CDR1 is DFQATT, CDR2 SNEGSKA (reference sequence). V lost 3 bases to trimming and J lost 5 bases, with 3 bases between them. The CDR3 bases are TGCAGTGCTAGTGGAGATACGCAGTATTTT. Translated: CSASGDTQYF.

The gene calls are TRBV11-2 and TRBJ2-1; D gene unclear. Germline-derived CDR1 and CDR2 are SGHAT and FQNNGV. The CDR3 is 15 residues long. Between the trimmed V and J ends, which lost 2 bases and 0 bases, there was a span of 8 bases. CDR3: CASSLRHFSYNEQFF. CDR3 in DNA: TGTGCCAGCAGCTTAAGACACTTCTCCTACAATGAGCAGTTCTTC.

The chain joins TRBV7-9 to TRBJ2-3; 12 bases align to TRBD2. Germline-derived CDR1 and CDR2 are SEHNR and FQNEAQ (reference sequence). The CDR3 length is 16 residues. V lost 5 bases to trimming and J lost 3 bases; unmatched junction nucleotides: 6. The CDR3, as DNA: TGTGCCAGCAGCCGTCACGGACTAGCGGGAACAGATACGCAGTATTTT. As protein: CASSRHGLAGTDTQYF. Full variable domain (outside the CDR3, taken from reference TRBV7-9 and TRBJ2-3): DTGVSQNPRHKITKRGQNVTFRCDPISEHNRLYWYRQTLGQGPEFLTYFQNEAQLEKSRLLSDRFSAERPKGSFSTLEIQRTEQGDSAMYLCASSRHGLAGTDTQYFGPGTRLTVL.

This sequence joins TRBV20-1 and TRBJ2-1, with D tentatively TRBD1 (5 bases). V was pared by 0 bases and J by 7 bases, with 19 bases between. Germline values: CDR1 DFQATT, CDR2 SNEGSKA (reference sequence). The CDR3 contains 16 residues. CDR3 sequence: CSARDPDSPPLNEQFF. The CDR3 DNA reads TGCAGTGCTAGAGATCCCGACAGTCCCCCGCTGAATGAGCAGTTCTTC.

This clonotype was seen ten or more times. V and J are TRBV20-1 and TRBJ2-1, with D perhaps TRBD2 (5 bases). The CDR3 totals 13 residues. The germline V gene has CDR1 DFQATT and CDR2 SNEGSKA (reference sequence). Trimming took 8 bases from V and 1 from J, leaving 12 bases between them. The CDR3 loop is CSTKTTSYNEQFF. In nucleotides, the CDR3 is TGCAGTACCAAGACTACTTCCTACAATGAGCAGTTCTTC.

This clonotype turned up a few times. V gene TRBV11-3 combines with J gene TRBJ2-1; D is unresolved. Germline lookup yields CDR1 SGHNT and CDR2 YENEEA. The CDR3 spans 14 residues. Trimming left V 4 bases short and J 2 bases short, with 9 bases between. The CDR3 bases are TGTGCCAGCAGCTCCGATTGGCCCTACAATGAGCAGTTCTTC. Residues: CASSSDWPYNEQFF.

This clonotype was counted at least ten times. The chain uses TRBV12-3 or TRBV12-4 and TRBJ2-3; unclear D gene. Trimming cost V 4 bases and J 5 bases, with 4 bases left between them. The length of the CDR3 is 11 residues. CDR3 residues: CASSSRDTQYF. The CDR3 region has the DNA TGTGCCAGCAGTTCAAGAGATACGCAGTATTTT.

This clonotype appeared a few times. The V call is TRBV20-1, the J call TRBJ1-3; 7 nucleotides align to TRBD1. Looked up from germline, CDR1 is DFQATT and CDR2 is SNEGSKA (reference sequence). The CDR3 consists of 15 residues. J gave up 0 bases and V 3 bases, and 5 bases lay outside the gene matches. CDR3: CSASPGDSSGNTIYF. For the CDR3, the DNA is TGCAGTGCTAGCCCAGGGGACAGCTCTGGAAACACCATATATTTT.

This clonotype was counted only a few times. The genes are TRBV7-3 and TRBJ2-2; no firm D call. V lost 0 bases to trimming and J lost 4 bases, with 6 bases between them. The CDR3 consists of 14 residues. CDR1 and CDR2 (germline): SGHTA, FQGTGA. The CDR3 sequence is CASSLTKGTGELFF. The DNA for the CDR3 is TGTGCCAGCAGCTTAACGAAGGGCACCGGGGAGCTGTTTTTT.

Written as DNA, the CDR3 is TGCAGCGTTGGAATAAGCGGCTACACCGGGGAGCTGTTTTTT. Protein: CSVGISGYTGELFF. The chain joins TRBV29-1 to TRBJ2-2; D might be TRBD2 (5 bases). Between the trimmed V and J ends, which lost 4 bases and 3 bases, there was a span of 12 bases. The CDR3 sequence is 14 residues long. CDR1 and CDR2 from the germline V gene are SQVTM and ANQGSEA.

This clonotype has a single count. CDR3 DNA: TGTGCCAGCAATCAGCGGGGGTTCCCCGGAAACACCATATATTTT. Translated, it gives CASNQRGFPGNTIYF. The gene calls are TRBV12-3 or TRBV12-4 and TRBJ1-3, with a possible D match to TRBD1 (5 bases). The length of the CDR3 is 15 residues. Trimming removed 7 bases from V and 4 bases from J, with 17 bases in between.

The table lists this clonotype with a few counts. In DNA, the CDR3 is TGTGCCAGCAGCCATGATCCAGGGGGCAATGAGCAGTTCTTC. Translation gives CASSHDPGGNEQFF. The chain carries TRBV3-1 and TRBJ2-1; 7 nucleotides match TRBD1. With V trimmed by 3 bases and J by 6 bases, 5 bases remained unmatched. Germline V lookup: CDR1 LGHDT, CDR2 YNNKEL (reference sequence). This CDR3 spans 14 amino acids.

This clonotype was observed at least ten times. An end of the junction does not agree with germline; a read error may underlie this. The rearrangement joins TRBV5-1 to TRBJ2-2; 9 bases map to TRBD1. The CDR3 totals 16 residues. Germline values: CDR1 SGHRS, CDR2 YFSETQ. The CDR3 loop reads CASSLGQGANTGELFF. The DNA of the CDR3 is TGTGCCAGCAGCTTGGGACAGGGCGCGAACACCGGGGAGCTGTTTTTT.

There are many counts of this clonotype. The chain has TRBV5-6 and TRBJ2-4, with 8 positions matching TRBD2. After removal of 7 bases from V and 7 bases from J, the junction contained 10 bases not matched to a gene. The CDR3 extends over 14 amino acids. The germline V gene has CDR1 SGHDT and CDR2 YYEEEE. The DNA for the CDR3 is TGTGCCAGCGAAAACCATAGCGGGGAGAACATTCAGTACTTC. Its translation is CASENHSGENIQYF.

This chain links TRBV15 with TRBJ2-2; possible D gene TRBD1, 6 bases. The CDR3 is 16 residues long. Trimming cost V 1 base and J 5 bases, with 14 bases left between them. Germline CDR1 is LNHNV and CDR2 is YYDKDF (reference sequence). In DNA form, the CDR3 reads TGTGCCACCAGCAGAGTCCTAGGGGGTAGGACCGGGGAGCTGTTTTTT. It is translated as CATSRVLGGRTGELFF.

V is TRBV4-1 and J is TRBJ2-1; D might be TRBD1 (5 bases). The germline V and J ends were trimmed by 4 bases and 5 bases, with 15 bases remaining between them. Germline-derived CDR1 and CDR2 are MGHRA and YSYEKL. This CDR3 has 15 amino acids. This chain's CDR3 is CASSPRGLENNEQFF. DNA for the CDR3: TGCGCCAGCAGCCCTAGGGGATTAGAGAACAATGAGCAGTTCTTC.